The 22 T cell receptor beta chains below were found in one sample sequenced in a study of metastatic and nonmetastatic thyroid tumors. MiXCR reprocessed the PCR reads for TCRdb. The sample lists several thousand clones; 30% to 40% were seen once. Treatment of any kind had been given to no patient before thyroid surgery. Sequencing input: adjacent normal tissue. The receptors come from a female donor with papillary thyroid cancer or a benign thyroid nodule (not recorded which). Some clones in this sample may be carry-over from other donors' samples.

This chain joins TRBV5-1 and TRBJ2-3; TRBD1 matches 11 bases. The trim removed 4 bases at V and 1 base at J, leaving 5 bases unmatched. Per germline, CDR1 SGHRS and CDR2 YFSETQ. This CDR3 is built from 16 residues. The CDR3 sequence: CASSRTGGSGTDTQYF. CDR3 DNA: TGCGCCAGCAGCAGGACAGGGGGCAGTGGCACAGATACGCAGTATTTT.

This clone was seen a few times. This sequence joins TRBV28 and TRBJ1-1; TRBD1 matches at 8 bases. Germline CDR1 MDHEN, CDR2 SYDVKM. This CDR3 contains 14 residues. Trimming cost V 5 bases and J 4 bases; bases outside gene matches: 6. This chain's CDR3 is CASSETGEGTEAFF. Written as DNA, the CDR3 is TGTGCCAGCAGTGAGACAGGGGAGGGCACTGAAGCTTTCTTT.

This clone has more than one count but fewer than ten. The chain combines TRBV28 with TRBJ2-7; TRBD2 aligns across 8 bases. J gave up 5 bases and V 6 bases, and 12 bases lay outside the gene matches. This CDR3 contains 15 residues. Germline V gene data show CDR1 as MDHEN and CDR2 as SYDVKM. The CDR3 bases are TGTGCCAGCAGCCGGGAATCAGCGGGAGTAGACGAGCAGTACTTC. Amino acid sequence: CASSRESAGVDEQYF. Filled out from reference TRBV28 and TRBJ2-7, the complete variable domain reads DVKVTQSSRYLVKRTGEKVFLECVQDMDHENMFWYRQDPGLGLRLIYFSYDVKMKEKGDIPEGYSVSREKKERFSLILESASTNQTSMYLCASSRESAGVDEQYFGPGTRLTVT.

In its sample, this clone is large. The rearrangement uses TRBV27 and TRBJ1-2, with D perhaps TRBD1 (5 bases). Per the germline V gene, CDR1 is MNHEY and CDR2 is SMNVEV (reference sequence). Deletions cut 6 bases from V and 6 bases from J, with 14 bases between. The CDR3 sequence is 13 residues long. The CDR3 DNA reads TGTGCCAGCAGCTACACCGGGGGTAATGGCTACACCTTC. This encodes CASSYTGGNGYTF.

The chain is built from TRBV20-1 and TRBJ2-7; D ambiguous. V shed 6 bases and J shed 2 bases, with 11 bases lying between them. There are 12 residues in the CDR3. The germline CDR1 and CDR2 sequences are DFQATT and SNEGSKA (reference sequence). CDR3 loop: CSAGRFPYEQYF. CDR3 bases: TGCAGTGCCGGGCGTTTTCCCTACGAGCAGTACTTC.

This clone occurred a few times. Without the conserved terminal phenylalanine or tryptophan, this CDR3 likely stems from a read error. The DNA is omitted, as the CDR3 cannot be located on it reliably, and the CDR3 follows TCRdb's listing. CDR3: CASSYSPSTGTDTHKK. The gene calls are TRBV6-2 or TRBV6-3 and TRBJ2-3; the table's TRBD1 call for D was not verified on the DNA. The CDR3 comprises 16 residues, both ends counted. Germline-derived CDR1 and CDR2 are MNHEY and SVGEGT.

This clone is classed as large (0.1 to 1%). This rearrangement joins TRBV6-1 to TRBJ2-7, with unresolved D. This CDR3 region has 13 residues. Trimming shortened V by 1 base and J by 6 bases, and 10 bases separated the two germline ends. Germline V gene data show CDR1 as MNHNS and CDR2 as SASEGT. CDR3 amino acids: CASSEGGGGEQYF. The CDR3 DNA reads TGTGCCAGCAGTGAAGGAGGCGGCGGCGAGCAGTACTTC.

The V and J genes are TRBV19 and TRBJ2-2; no clear D gene. The CDR3 runs 13 residues. From germline, CDR1 is LNHDA and CDR2 SQIVND (reference sequence). Trimming cost V 11 bases and J 4 bases, with 14 bases left between them. CDR3 nucleotide sequence: TGTGCCCTCACATCAGGTCGCACCGGGGAGCTGTTTTTT. Translated, it gives CALTSGRTGELFF.

By frequency in the sample, this clone is large. The chain is built from TRBV13 and TRBJ2-3, with TRBD2 matching over 11 bases. The J segment lost 0 bases and the V segment lost 4 bases, leaving 9 bases of the junction unmatched. Germline values: CDR1 PRHDT, CDR2 FYEKMQ (reference sequence). The CDR3 extends over 18 amino acids. CDR3 bases: TGTGCCAGCAGCTCTTCTAGCGGGGGGCCGGAAAGCACAGATACGCAGTATTTT. Translation gives CASSSSSGGPESTDTQYF.

This clone has only a few counts. The chain has TRBV7-8 and TRBJ2-2; D remains ambiguous. The germline gives CDR1 SGHVS, CDR2 FQNEAQ. The V and J ends lost 1 base and 5 bases respectively, with 17 bases between them. The CDR3 totals 17 residues. CDR3 amino acids: CASSLEARSLRTGELFF. The CDR3 coding sequence is TGTGCCAGCAGCTTAGAAGCCCGTTCTTTGAGGACCGGGGAGCTGTTTTTT.

By frequency in the sample, this clone is medium-sized. The chain has TRBV6-1 and TRBJ1-4; D unresolved. Deletions cut 10 bases from V and 0 bases from J, with 9 bases between. Germline CDR1 reads MNHNS; CDR2 reads SASEGT. This CDR3 region has 13 residues. Here the CDR3 DNA reads TGTGCCACCCACTCTACAACTAATGAAAAACTGTTTTTT. Translating gives CATHSTTNEKLFF.

Many counts were recorded for this clone. V gene TRBV7-2 combines with J gene TRBJ2-1; 9 bases are a match to TRBD2. The CDR3 is made up of 15 amino acids. Trimming took 10 bases from V and 4 from J; bases not matched to a gene: 11. Per germline, CDR1 SGHTA and CDR2 FQGNSA. The CDR3 protein is CATKTTSGSYNEQFF. For the CDR3, the DNA is TGTGCCACCAAAACGACTAGCGGTTCATACAATGAGCAGTTCTTC.

This clone is large (0.1 to 1%) by share. The V call is TRBV6-1, the J call TRBJ2-1, with D maybe TRBD1 (5 bases). CDR3 size: 14 residues. Germline CDR1 MNHNS, CDR2 SASEGT. Trimming took 5 bases from V and 3 from J, leaving 11 bases between them. CDR3 in DNA: TGTGCCAGCAGTTGGGGCCCAAACTACAATGAGCAGTTCTTC. Its translation is CASSWGPNYNEQFF.

By proportion, this clone is large. Other DNA sequences within the sample encode an identical CDR3. The rearrangement links TRBV27 to TRBJ1-2, with 8 bases fitting TRBD1. J was trimmed by 6 bases and V by 6 bases; bases with no gene match: 6. This CDR3 is 13 amino acids long. CDR1 and CDR2 (germline): MNHEY, SMNVEV (reference sequence). This chain's CDR3 is CASSFTGGNGYTF. CDR3 coding DNA: TGTGCCAGCAGCTTTACAGGGGGAAATGGCTACACCTTC.

The chain is built from TRBV24-1 and TRBJ1-2; D is perhaps TRBD1 (6 bases). Between the trimmed V and J ends, which lost 11 bases and 5 bases, there was a span of 29 bases. Germline CDR1 is KGHDR and CDR2 is SFDVKD. The CDR3 is 17 residues long. Written as DNA, the CDR3 is TGTGCCAGCAGCCCCGGTTTGAGGGCCGGGGGCTATTATGGCTACACCTTC. Amino acids: CASSPGLRAGGYYGYTF.

This clone is deemed large. This chain links TRBV6-5 with TRBJ2-1; D is perhaps TRBD1 (6 bases). Between the trimmed V and J ends, which lost 0 bases and 7 bases, there was a span of 16 bases. Germline V CDR1 and CDR2: MNHEY, SVGAGI. The CDR3 contains 16 residues. The CDR3: CASSYSLKGDQNEQFF. As DNA, the CDR3 is TGTGCCAGCAGTTACTCGTTAAAGGGGGACCAAAATGAGCAGTTCTTC.

In its sample, this clone is large. The rearrangement uses TRBV6-1 and TRBJ1-6, with TRBD1 as a possible D gene (5 bases). Looked up from germline, CDR1 is MNHNS and CDR2 is SASEGT. V was cut by 7 bases and J by 6 bases, with 19 bases left in between. The CDR3 is 16 residues long. This chain's CDR3 is CASTPGTDLGNSPLHF. In DNA form, the CDR3 reads TGTGCCAGCACCCCAGGGACGGACTTGGGTAATTCACCCCTCCACTTT.

This clone is medium-sized by share. V is TRBV28 and J is TRBJ2-3; 15 positions match TRBD2. There are 20 residues in the CDR3. CDR1 MDHEN and CDR2 SYDVKM come from the germline V gene. With V trimmed by 6 bases and J by 7 bases, 20 bases remained unmatched. CDR3 loop: CASSRGLGTSGRSRAYTQYF. CDR3 bases: TGTGCCAGCAGCCGAGGCTTGGGGACTAGCGGGAGGTCAAGGGCTTATACGCAGTATTTT.

This clone was observed a single time. The chain recombines TRBV5-1 with TRBJ2-7; TRBD1 aligns across 9 bases. Germline V gene data show CDR1 as SGHRS and CDR2 as YFSETQ. V lost 4 bases and J lost 2; bases outside the gene matches: 7. This CDR3 region has 15 residues. CDR3 in amino acids: CASSMGQGFTYEQYF. The DNA for the CDR3 is TGCGCCAGCAGCATGGGACAGGGCTTCACCTACGAGCAGTACTTC.

The genes are TRBV27 and TRBJ1-2; TRBD1 matches 7 bases. J was trimmed by 7 bases and V by 3 bases; bases with no gene match: 5. Germline CDR1 is MNHEY and CDR2 is SMNVEV (reference sequence). CDR3 size: 13 residues. The chain's CDR3 is CASSFDRAGGYTF. The DNA for the CDR3 is TGTGCCAGCAGTTTCGACAGGGCTGGTGGCTACACCTTC.

This clone has only a few counts. The CDR3, as DNA: TGTGCCGCAGCCCCAGGGGGGACAGCCGAGCAGTACTTC. Translated: CAAAPGGTAEQYF. The chain has TRBV30 and TRBJ2-7, with D perhaps TRBD1 (7 bases). CDR1 is GTSNPN, CDR2 SVGIG, per germline (reference sequence). CDR3 length equals 13 residues. The V and J ends lost 8 bases and 6 bases respectively, with 20 bases between them.

In this sample, this clone turned up once. The CDR3 loop reads CASSPPSGNIGELFF. The CDR3 DNA reads as TGTGCCAGCTCACCACCGAGCGGGAATATCGGGGAGCTGTTTTTT. The V call is TRBV18, the J call TRBJ2-2; 7 nucleotides match TRBD2. With V trimmed by 0 bases and J by 7 bases, 5 bases remained unmatched. The CDR3 has 15 residues. In germline, CDR1 is KGHSH, CDR2 LQKENI.